This record looks at one TCR beta chain sequence and its context. Its matching antigen is unknown. The CDR3 has 15 residues. Trimming left V 3 bases short and J 6 bases short, with 17 bases between. Germline CDR1 and CDR2: MNHEY and SVGEGT. This sample was included in a study of T cell responses to AZD1222 COVID-19 vaccine. Whole-study findings and limits: White British people made up most donors, females outnumbered males, and clonal diversity was possibly underestimated. Two AZD1222 administrations were followed by greater Spike-specific TCR breadth and depth. CD4 TCRs linked to vaccination spanned spike, dominating at 160-218 and 743-854.

Sequenced by immunoSEQ multiplex PCR; TCRdb stores in-frame clones only, minus some. Here the sample spans under 150,000 clones, about 93% being singletons. The sequencing here drew on peripheral blood, taken on day 0 of AZD1222 vaccination. The V gene is TRBV6-2 or TRBV6-3, the J gene TRBJ1-1; D gene ambiguous. The origin of this receptor is an adult in good health. The CDR3 DNA reads TGTGCCAGCAGTTATATTGCGGATCTGAAGGCTGAAGCTTTCTTT. Protein sequence: CASSYIADLKAEAFF.